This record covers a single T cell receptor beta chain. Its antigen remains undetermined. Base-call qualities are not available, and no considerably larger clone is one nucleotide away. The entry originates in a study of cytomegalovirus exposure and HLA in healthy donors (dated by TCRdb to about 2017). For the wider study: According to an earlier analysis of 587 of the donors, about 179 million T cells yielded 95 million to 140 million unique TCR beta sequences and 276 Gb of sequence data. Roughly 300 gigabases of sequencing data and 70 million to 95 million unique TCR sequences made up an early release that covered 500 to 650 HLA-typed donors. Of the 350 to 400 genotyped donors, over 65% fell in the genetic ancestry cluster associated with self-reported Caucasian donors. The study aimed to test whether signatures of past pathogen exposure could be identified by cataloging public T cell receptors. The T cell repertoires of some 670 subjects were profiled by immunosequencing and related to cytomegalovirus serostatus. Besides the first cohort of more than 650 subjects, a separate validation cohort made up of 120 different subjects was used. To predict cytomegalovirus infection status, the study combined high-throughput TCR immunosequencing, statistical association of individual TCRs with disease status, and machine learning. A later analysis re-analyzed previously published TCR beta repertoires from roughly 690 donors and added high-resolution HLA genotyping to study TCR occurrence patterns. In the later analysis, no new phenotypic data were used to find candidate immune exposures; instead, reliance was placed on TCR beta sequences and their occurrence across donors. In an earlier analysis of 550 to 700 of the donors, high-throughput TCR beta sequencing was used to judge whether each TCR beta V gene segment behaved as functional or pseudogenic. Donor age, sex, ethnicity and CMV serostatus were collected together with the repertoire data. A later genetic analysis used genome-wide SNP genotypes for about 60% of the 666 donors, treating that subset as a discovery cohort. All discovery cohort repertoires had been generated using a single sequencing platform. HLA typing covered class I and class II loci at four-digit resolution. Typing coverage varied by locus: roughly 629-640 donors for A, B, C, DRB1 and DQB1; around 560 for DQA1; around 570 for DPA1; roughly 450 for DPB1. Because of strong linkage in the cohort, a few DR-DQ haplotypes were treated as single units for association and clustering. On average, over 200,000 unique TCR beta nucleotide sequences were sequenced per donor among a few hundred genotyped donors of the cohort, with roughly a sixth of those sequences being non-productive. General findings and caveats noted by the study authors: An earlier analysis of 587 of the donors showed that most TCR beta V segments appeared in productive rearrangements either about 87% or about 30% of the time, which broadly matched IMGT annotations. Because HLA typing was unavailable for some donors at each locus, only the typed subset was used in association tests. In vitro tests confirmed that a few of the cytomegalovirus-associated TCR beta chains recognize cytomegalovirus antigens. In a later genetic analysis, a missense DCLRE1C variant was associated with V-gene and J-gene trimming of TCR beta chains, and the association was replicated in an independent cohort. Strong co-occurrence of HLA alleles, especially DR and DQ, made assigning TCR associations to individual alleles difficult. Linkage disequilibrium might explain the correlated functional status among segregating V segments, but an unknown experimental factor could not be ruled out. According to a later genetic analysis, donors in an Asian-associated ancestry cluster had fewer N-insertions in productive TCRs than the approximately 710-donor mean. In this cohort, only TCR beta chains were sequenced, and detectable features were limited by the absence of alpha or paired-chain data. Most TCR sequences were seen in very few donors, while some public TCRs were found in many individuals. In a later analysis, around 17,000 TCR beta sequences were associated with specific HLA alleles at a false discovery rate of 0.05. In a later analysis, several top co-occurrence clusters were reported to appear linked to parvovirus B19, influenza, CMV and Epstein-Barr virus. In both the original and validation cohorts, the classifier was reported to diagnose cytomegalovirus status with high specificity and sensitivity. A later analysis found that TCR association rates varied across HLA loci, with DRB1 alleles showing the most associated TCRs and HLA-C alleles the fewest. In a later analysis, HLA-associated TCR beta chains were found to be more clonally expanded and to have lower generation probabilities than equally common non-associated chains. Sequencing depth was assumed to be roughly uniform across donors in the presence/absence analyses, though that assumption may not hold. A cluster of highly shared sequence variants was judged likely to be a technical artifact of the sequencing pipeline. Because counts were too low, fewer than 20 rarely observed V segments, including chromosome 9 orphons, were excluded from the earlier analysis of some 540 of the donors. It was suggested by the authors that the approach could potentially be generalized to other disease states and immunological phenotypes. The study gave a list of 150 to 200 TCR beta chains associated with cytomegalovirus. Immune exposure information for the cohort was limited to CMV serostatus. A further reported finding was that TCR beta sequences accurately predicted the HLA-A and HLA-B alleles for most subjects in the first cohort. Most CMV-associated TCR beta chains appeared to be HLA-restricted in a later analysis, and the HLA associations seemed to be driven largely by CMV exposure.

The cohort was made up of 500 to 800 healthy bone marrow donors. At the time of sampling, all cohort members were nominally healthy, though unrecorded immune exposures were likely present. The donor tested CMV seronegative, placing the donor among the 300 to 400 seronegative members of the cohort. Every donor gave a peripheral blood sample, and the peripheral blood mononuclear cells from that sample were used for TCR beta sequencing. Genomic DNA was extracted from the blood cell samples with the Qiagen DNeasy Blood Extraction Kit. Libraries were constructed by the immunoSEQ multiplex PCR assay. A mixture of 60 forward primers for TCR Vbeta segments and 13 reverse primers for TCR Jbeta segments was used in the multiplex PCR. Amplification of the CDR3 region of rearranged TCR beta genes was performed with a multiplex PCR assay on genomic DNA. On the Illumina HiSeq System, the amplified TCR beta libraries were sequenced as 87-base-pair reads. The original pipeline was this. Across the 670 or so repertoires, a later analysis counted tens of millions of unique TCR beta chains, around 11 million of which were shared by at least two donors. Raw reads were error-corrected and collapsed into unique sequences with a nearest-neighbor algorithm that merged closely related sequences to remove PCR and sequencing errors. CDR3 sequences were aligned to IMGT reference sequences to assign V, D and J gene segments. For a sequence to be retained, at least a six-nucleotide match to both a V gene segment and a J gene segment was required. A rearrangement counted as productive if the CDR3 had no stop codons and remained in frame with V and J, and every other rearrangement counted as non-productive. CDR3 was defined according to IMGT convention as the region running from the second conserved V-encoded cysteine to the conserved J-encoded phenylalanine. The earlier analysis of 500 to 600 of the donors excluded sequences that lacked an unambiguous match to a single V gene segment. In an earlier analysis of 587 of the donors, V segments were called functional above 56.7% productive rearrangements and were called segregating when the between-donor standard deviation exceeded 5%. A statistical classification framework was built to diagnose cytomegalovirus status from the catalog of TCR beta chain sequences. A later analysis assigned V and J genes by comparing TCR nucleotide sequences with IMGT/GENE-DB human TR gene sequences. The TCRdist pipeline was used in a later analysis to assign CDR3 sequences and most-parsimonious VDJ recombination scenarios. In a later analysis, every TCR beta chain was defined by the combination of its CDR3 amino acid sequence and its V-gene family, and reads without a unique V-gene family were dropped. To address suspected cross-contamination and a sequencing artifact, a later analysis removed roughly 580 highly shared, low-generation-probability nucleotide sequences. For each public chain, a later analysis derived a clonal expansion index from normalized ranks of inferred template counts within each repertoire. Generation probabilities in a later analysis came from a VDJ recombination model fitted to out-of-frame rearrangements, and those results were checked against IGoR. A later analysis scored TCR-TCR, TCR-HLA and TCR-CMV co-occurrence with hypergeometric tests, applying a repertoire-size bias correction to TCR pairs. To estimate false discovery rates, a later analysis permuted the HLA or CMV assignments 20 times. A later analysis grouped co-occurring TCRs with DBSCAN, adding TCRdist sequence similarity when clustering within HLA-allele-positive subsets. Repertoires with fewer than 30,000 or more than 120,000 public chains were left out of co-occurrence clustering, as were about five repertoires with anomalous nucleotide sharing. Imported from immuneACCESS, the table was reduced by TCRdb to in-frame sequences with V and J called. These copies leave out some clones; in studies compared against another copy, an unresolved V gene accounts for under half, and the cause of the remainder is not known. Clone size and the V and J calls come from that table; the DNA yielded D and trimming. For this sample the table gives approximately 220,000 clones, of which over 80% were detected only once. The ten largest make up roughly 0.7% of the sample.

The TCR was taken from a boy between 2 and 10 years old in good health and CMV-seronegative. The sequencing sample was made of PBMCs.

The bases are TGTGCCAGCAGTTACAGGCTAGCGGGAGACACAGATACGCAGTATTTT. Translated, it reads CASSYRLAGDTDTQYF. This chain joins TRBV6-5 to TRBJ2-3, with TRBD2 matching 10 junction bases. The V end gives up 2 bases and the J end 2 bases, leaving 4 bases in the junction not matched to a gene. Measured from the cysteine to the phenylalanine, the CDR3 is 16 residues long. Just CDR3 DNA is preserved here, 48 bases in frame from base 1. The germline V gene gives CDR1 as MNHEY and CDR2 as SVGAGI.